This is a list of T cell receptor beta chains from one sample in a study of spatial heterogeneity in lung cancer. TCRdb recomputed calls from the 5' RACE reads with MiXCR, one row per CDR3 protein. The table has approximately 12,000 distinct CDR3 sequences, 10% seen once. This specimen consisted of PBMCs, obtained at follow-up. The receptors were sampled from a female donor with early-stage non-small cell lung cancer. Each CDR3 is given with its conserved first and last residue. The D gene is left open where the match is weak. Size is stated for part of the rows, as once, few or many counts, or as a class when the clone is expanded.

abundance: .; d_gene: TRBD2; j_gene: TRBJ2-1; v_gene: TRBV7-2; CDR3aa: CASSFRGLQQFF; CDR3nt: TGTGCCAGCAGCTTTAGGGGACTACAGCAGTTCTTC
abundance: many; d_gene: .; j_gene: TRBJ2-2; v_gene: TRBV29-1; CDR3aa: CSVESAGALTGELFF; CDR3nt: TGCAGCGTTGAGTCTGCGGGGGCCTTGACCGGGGAGCTGTTTTTT
abundance: many; d_gene: .; j_gene: TRBJ1-2; v_gene: TRBV6-2/TRBV6-3; CDR3aa: CASNGNYGYTF; CDR3nt: TGTGCCAGCAATGGCAACTATGGCTACACCTTC
abundance: few; d_gene: TRBD2; j_gene: TRBJ2-1; v_gene: TRBV7-8; CDR3aa: CASSSPFGTGTSGPGDEQFF; CDR3nt: TGTGCCAGCAGCTCCCCCTTTGGTACAGGGACTAGCGGGCCAGGGGATGAGCAGTTCTTC
abundance: many; d_gene: .; j_gene: TRBJ2-5; v_gene: TRBV4-3; CDR3aa: CASSQDRREETQYF; CDR3nt: TGCGCCAGCAGCCAAGATCGGAGGGAAGAGACCCAGTACTTC
abundance: many; d_gene: .; j_gene: TRBJ2-2; v_gene: TRBV28; CDR3aa: CASSLRQEVSELFF; CDR3nt: TGTGCCAGCAGTTTGCGGCAGGAAGTTTCGGAGCTGTTTTTT
abundance: many; d_gene: TRBD2; j_gene: TRBJ2-7; v_gene: TRBV6-2/TRBV6-3; CDR3aa: CASSYAGTSGSYEQYF; CDR3nt: TGTGCCAGCAGTTACGCCGGGACTAGCGGCTCCTACGAGCAGTACTTC
abundance: many; d_gene: .; j_gene: TRBJ2-1; v_gene: TRBV10-3; CDR3aa: CAISESFSSYNEQFF; CDR3nt: TGTGCCATCAGTGAGTCGTTCTCCTCCTACAATGAGCAGTTCTTC
abundance: few; d_gene: TRBD2; j_gene: TRBJ2-1; v_gene: TRBV14; CDR3aa: CASSQVAGEEQFF; CDR3nt: TGTGCCAGCAGCCAAGTAGCGGGGGAGGAGCAGTTCTTC
abundance: many; d_gene: .; j_gene: TRBJ1-6; v_gene: TRBV6-1; CDR3aa: CANSEPGVQSDSPLHF; CDR3nt: TGTGCCAACAGTGAACCGGGGGTACAGAGTGATTCACCCCTCCACTTT
abundance: .; d_gene: .; j_gene: TRBJ1-1; v_gene: TRBV20-1; CDR3aa: CSARVYPVAGVQTTEAFF; CDR3nt: TGCAGTGCTAGAGTTTACCCCGTGGCAGGGGTCCAGACCACTGAAGCTTTCTTT
abundance: .; d_gene: TRBD2; j_gene: TRBJ2-7; v_gene: TRBV7-8; CDR3aa: CASSSKGLASNEQYF; CDR3nt: TGTGCCAGCAGCTCAAAGGGACTAGCGAGTAACGAGCAGTACTTC
abundance: many; d_gene: .; j_gene: TRBJ2-7; v_gene: TRBV20-1; CDR3aa: CSARVSREFSYEQYF; CDR3nt: TGCAGTGCTAGAGTTTCTAGGGAGTTCTCCTACGAGCAGTACTTC
abundance: .; d_gene: .; j_gene: TRBJ1-1; v_gene: TRBV12-3/TRBV12-4; CDR3aa: CASSLTAGHRAFF; CDR3nt: TGTGCCAGCAGTTTGACGGCTGGGCACAGAGCTTTCTTT
abundance: many; d_gene: .; j_gene: TRBJ2-1; v_gene: TRBV7-9; CDR3aa: CASSLVTGTGKFF; CDR3nt: TGTGCCAGCAGCTTAGTCACCGGGACTGGCAAGTTCTTC
abundance: many; d_gene: TRBD2; j_gene: TRBJ2-3; v_gene: TRBV13; CDR3aa: CASSFGLAGLTDTQYF; CDR3nt: TGTGCCAGCAGCTTCGGGCTAGCGGGGCTCACAGATACGCAGTATTTT
abundance: many; d_gene: TRBD1; j_gene: TRBJ2-3; v_gene: TRBV29-1; CDR3aa: CSVDKGQGADTQYF; CDR3nt: TGCAGCGTTGATAAGGGACAGGGGGCAGATACGCAGTATTTT
abundance: many; d_gene: .; j_gene: TRBJ2-3; v_gene: TRBV30; CDR3aa: CAWSGLRGDTQYF; CDR3nt: TGTGCCTGGTCAGGGCTACGAGGAGATACGCAGTATTTT
abundance: many; d_gene: TRBD1; j_gene: TRBJ1-1; v_gene: TRBV10-1; CDR3aa: CASSLTGGENTEAFF; CDR3nt: TGCGCCAGCAGCCTGACAGGGGGTGAGAACACTGAAGCTTTCTTT
abundance: few; d_gene: .; j_gene: TRBJ2-2; v_gene: TRBV28; CDR3aa: CASSLSSDGGELFF; CDR3nt: TGTGCCAGCAGTTTAAGTAGTGACGGCGGGGAGCTGTTTTTT
abundance: few; d_gene: .; j_gene: TRBJ1-2; v_gene: TRBV6-1; CDR3aa: CASSERINYGYTF; CDR3nt: TGTGCCAGCAGTGAGAGGATTAACTATGGCTACACCTTC
abundance: many; d_gene: TRBD1; j_gene: TRBJ2-7; v_gene: TRBV6-6; CDR3aa: CASRSGTAYEQYF; CDR3nt: TGTGCCAGCAGATCCGGGACAGCCTACGAGCAGTACTTC
abundance: many; d_gene: .; j_gene: TRBJ2-7; v_gene: TRBV24-1; CDR3aa: CATSQGGNSYEQYF; CDR3nt: TGTGCCACCTCCCAGGGGGGGAACTCCTACGAGCAGTACTTC
abundance: many; d_gene: .; j_gene: TRBJ1-6; v_gene: TRBV4-1; CDR3aa: CASSQERGVGQSPLHF; CDR3nt: TGCGCCAGCAGCCAAGAAAGGGGGGTTGGGCAATCACCCCTCCACTTT
abundance: many; d_gene: .; j_gene: TRBJ2-2; v_gene: TRBV6-1; CDR3aa: CASIPHITGELFF; CDR3nt: TGTGCCAGCATTCCACACATCACCGGGGAGCTGTTTTTT
abundance: many; d_gene: .; j_gene: TRBJ2-7; v_gene: TRBV7-2; CDR3aa: CASSLGMTYEQYF; CDR3nt: TGTGCCAGCAGCTTAGGGATGACCTACGAGCAGTACTTC
abundance: many; d_gene: .; j_gene: TRBJ1-2; v_gene: TRBV6-6; CDR3aa: CASSPHMGGSDGYTF; CDR3nt: TGTGCCAGCAGCCCCCATATGGGGGGGTCGGATGGCTACACCTTC
abundance: many; d_gene: .; j_gene: TRBJ1-2; v_gene: TRBV4-1; CDR3aa: CASSQDNYYGYTF; CDR3nt: TGCGCCAGCAGCCAAGATAACTACTATGGCTACACCTTC
abundance: .; d_gene: TRBD1; j_gene: TRBJ1-6; v_gene: TRBV20-1; CDR3aa: CSAQGGQGMNNSPLHF; CDR3nt: TGCAGTGCGCAAGGGGGACAGGGGATGAATAATTCACCCCTCCACTTT
abundance: many; d_gene: .; j_gene: TRBJ2-1; v_gene: TRBV20-1; CDR3aa: CSARARWDEQFF; CDR3nt: TGCAGTGCTAGGGCTAGATGGGATGAGCAGTTCTTC
abundance: few; d_gene: TRBD1; j_gene: TRBJ2-4; v_gene: TRBV19; CDR3aa: CASSPGTGGNIQYF; CDR3nt: TGTGCCAGTAGTCCGGGGACAGGGGGAAACATTCAGTACTTC
abundance: many; d_gene: .; j_gene: TRBJ2-5; v_gene: TRBV5-6; CDR3aa: CASSRSPQANQETQYF; CDR3nt: TGTGCCAGCAGCCGCAGCCCCCAGGCCAATCAAGAGACCCAGTACTTC
abundance: many; d_gene: .; j_gene: TRBJ2-3; v_gene: TRBV20-1; CDR3aa: CSATAGEAQDTQYF; CDR3nt: TGCAGTGCAACAGCGGGCGAGGCGCAAGATACGCAGTATTTT
abundance: many; d_gene: TRBD2; j_gene: TRBJ2-2; v_gene: TRBV6-1; CDR3aa: CASSEIGLAGPGELFF; CDR3nt: TGTGCCAGCAGTGAGATTGGACTAGCGGGACCCGGGGAGCTGTTTTTT
abundance: many; d_gene: TRBD2; j_gene: TRBJ2-7; v_gene: TRBV27; CDR3aa: CASSLRREGPYEQYF; CDR3nt: TGTGCCAGCAGTTTAAGGCGGGAGGGCCCTTACGAGCAGTACTTC
abundance: many; d_gene: .; j_gene: TRBJ2-1; v_gene: TRBV9; CDR3aa: CASSGGLDGSVQFF; CDR3nt: TGTGCCAGCAGCGGAGGCCTGGACGGTTCTGTGCAGTTCTTC
abundance: medium-sized; d_gene: TRBD2; j_gene: TRBJ2-2; v_gene: TRBV27; CDR3aa: CASSGLAGGLGTGELFF; CDR3nt: TGTGCCAGCAGCGGACTAGCGGGAGGGTTGGGGACCGGGGAGCTGTTTTTT
abundance: few; d_gene: .; j_gene: TRBJ2-2; v_gene: TRBV6-2/TRBV6-3; CDR3aa: CASSYSPGLRELFF; CDR3nt: TGTGCCAGCAGTTACTCGCCGGGACTCCGGGAGCTGTTTTTT
abundance: many; d_gene: TRBD1; j_gene: TRBJ1-2; v_gene: TRBV10-3; CDR3aa: CAILGTGNYGYTF; CDR3nt: TGTGCCATCCTCGGGACAGGGAACTATGGCTACACCTTC
abundance: few; d_gene: TRBD2; j_gene: TRBJ2-1; v_gene: TRBV5-1; CDR3aa: CASSLVSSGRRYNEQFF; CDR3nt: TGCGCCAGCAGCTTGGTCTCTAGCGGGAGGCGCTACAATGAGCAGTTCTTC
abundance: many; d_gene: TRBD1; j_gene: TRBJ1-2; v_gene: TRBV4-1; CDR3aa: CASSHQPGQGAQLFDYGYTF; CDR3nt: TGCGCCAGCAGCCACCAGCCAGGACAGGGGGCCCAACTATTCGACTATGGCTACACCTTC
abundance: medium-sized; d_gene: .; j_gene: TRBJ2-1; v_gene: TRBV10-1; CDR3aa: CASTSEGVPSYNEQFF; CDR3nt: TGCGCCAGCACCTCTGAGGGGGTCCCCTCCTACAATGAGCAGTTCTTC
abundance: few; d_gene: TRBD2; j_gene: TRBJ2-1; v_gene: TRBV20-1; CDR3aa: CSPQLAGGHNEQFF; CDR3nt: TGCAGTCCCCAACTAGCGGGGGGTCACAATGAGCAGTTCTTC
abundance: many; d_gene: .; j_gene: TRBJ2-7; v_gene: TRBV11-1; CDR3aa: CASSPGQGNYEQYF; CDR3nt: TGTGCCAGCAGCCCTGGACAAGGAAACTACGAGCAGTACTTC
abundance: .; d_gene: .; j_gene: TRBJ2-2; v_gene: TRBV5-6; CDR3aa: CASSLMGAGELFF; CDR3nt: TGTGCCAGCAGCTTGATGGGGGCCGGGGAGCTGTTTTTT
abundance: .; d_gene: .; j_gene: TRBJ1-5; v_gene: TRBV28; CDR3aa: CASSLTTYSNQPQHF; CDR3nt: TGTGCCAGCAGTTTAACCACGTATAGCAATCAGCCCCAGCATTTT
abundance: once; d_gene: .; j_gene: TRBJ2-7; v_gene: TRBV20-1; CDR3aa: CSARAPNGHEQYF; CDR3nt: TGCAGTGCTAGAGCGCCTAACGGGCACGAGCAGTACTTC
abundance: many; d_gene: .; j_gene: TRBJ2-2; v_gene: TRBV20-1; CDR3aa: CSASGINTGELFF; CDR3nt: TGCAGTGCTAGCGGGATTAACACCGGGGAGCTGTTTTTT
abundance: few; d_gene: .; j_gene: TRBJ2-7; v_gene: TRBV23-1; CDR3aa: CASSRITGFFSYEQYF; CDR3nt: TGCGCCAGCAGTCGCATCACAGGGTTCTTCTCCTACGAGCAGTACTTC